These T cell receptor beta chains were read from a single sample in a study of T-cell memory formation after mild COVID-19. TCRdb re-derived calls from the 5' RACE reads in MiXCR, one entry per CDR3 protein. The sample yields roughly 130,000 distinct CDR3 sequences, approximately 5.9% seen once. The sample was PBMCs or a T cell subset sorted from them (not recorded which). The source of these receptors is an adult woman who had mild COVID-19 (a few samples of this study predate the infection). Cell type and time point are not known. CDR3s include the opening cysteine and the closing phenylalanine or tryptophan. The D gene is left open where the match is weak. Expanded clones are given a class, and other clones once, few, many or no size at all.

d_call clone_size cdr3_length j_call v_call cdr3_nt cdr3_aa
TRBD2 - 15 TRBJ2-1 TRBV12-3/TRBV12-4 TGTGCCAGCAAGCTAGCGGGGGGTCCCCACAATGAGCAGTTCTTC CASKLAGGPHNEQFF
- - 13 TRBJ1-5 TRBV19 TGTGCCAGCGCTTACAGGGTACGCCAGCCCCAGCATTTT CASAYRVRQPQHF
- - 13 TRBJ1-5 TRBV12-3/TRBV12-4 TGTGCCAGCAACTTTCACCCTCATCAGCCCCAGCATTTT CASNFHPHQPQHF
- - 15 TRBJ1-1 TRBV13 TGTGCCAGCACCCGGATCGCGGGGGGCGGCACTGAAGCTTTCTTT CASTRIAGGGTEAFF
- many 15 TRBJ2-1 TRBV5-1 TGCGCCAGCAGCTTGGCGGGGGCACTGGGCAATGAGCAGTTCTTC CASSLAGALGNEQFF
- few 13 TRBJ1-2 TRBV3-1 TGTGCCAGCAGCCTCCAGCTGGCTTCTGGCTACACCTTC CASSLQLASGYTF
TRBD1 - 14 TRBJ1-1 TRBV24-1 TGTGCCACCAGCGAATGGGACAGCCCTACGGGGGCTTTCTTT CATSEWDSPTGAFF
- few 15 TRBJ1-3 TRBV5-1 TGCGCCAGCAGGGACAGCCTGAGCTCTGGAAACACCATATATTTT CASRDSLSSGNTIYF
TRBD1 - 16 TRBJ2-5 TRBV7-3 TGTGCCAGCAGCTTAAGTGGGACAGGGGTGGTGGAGACCCAGTACTTC CASSLSGTGVVETQYF
- few 13 TRBJ1-2 TRBV20-1 TGCAGTGCTAGACAGGACTCTGACTATGGCTACACCTTC CSARQDSDYGYTF
- - 14 TRBJ1-5 TRBV6-5 TGTGCCAGCAGGAGAATTGGGACCGTCAGTCCCCAGCATTTT CASRRIGTVSPQHF
- few 14 TRBJ2-3 TRBV10-3 TGTGCCATCAGTGACCTACTAGTTTCAGATACGCAGTATTTT CAISDLLVSDTQYF
TRBD1 few 14 TRBJ1-1 TRBV5-1 TGCGCCAGCAGACCGGGACAGGAGTATACTGAAGCTTTCTTT CASRPGQEYTEAFF
- few 16 TRBJ2-3 TRBV14 TGTGCCAGCAGCCAAGTGCTGGGAATTAGCACAGATACGCAGTATTTT CASSQVLGISTDTQYF
- - 12 TRBJ2-1 TRBV24-1 TGTGCCACCAGCGCTAACAGGAATGAGCAGTTCTTC CATSANRNEQFF
- few 14 TRBJ1-2 TRBV9 TGTGCCAGCAGCGTAGTTTCAGGGAACTCTGGCTACACCTTC CASSVVSGNSGYTF
- many 13 TRBJ1-2 TRBV4-3 TGCGCCAGCAGCCAATCCAGGGGCCGCGGCTACACCTTC CASSQSRGRGYTF
- few 13 TRBJ2-6 TRBV12-3/TRBV12-4 TGTGCCAGCAGGGTCGTCGGGGCCAACGTCCTGACTTTC CASRVVGANVLTF
- many 14 TRBJ2-3 TRBV7-9 TGTGCCAGCAGCTTAGCATGGGGCACAGATACGCAGTATTTT CASSLAWGTDTQYF
- few 14 TRBJ2-5 TRBV12-3/TRBV12-4 TGTGCCAGCAGCTTGGGAAGGGGCCAAGAGACCCAGTACTTC CASSLGRGQETQYF
- few 15 TRBJ2-5 TRBV18 TGTGCCAGCTCACGAATGGACGGAGGTCAAGAGACCCAGTACTTC CASSRMDGGQETQYF
TRBD2 - 15 TRBJ2-7 TRBV12-3/TRBV12-4 TGTGCCAGCAGTTTCAGGGCGGGAGGGATATACGAGCAGTACTTC CASSFRAGGIYEQYF
- few 13 TRBJ1-1 TRBV29-1 TGCAGCGCCACCAGCCGGGGGTTCACTGAAGCTTTCTTT CSATSRGFTEAFF
- few 15 TRBJ1-3 TRBV27 TGTGCCAGCAGTCCGAGCAGGGTCTCTGGAAACACCATATATTTT CASSPSRVSGNTIYF
TRBD2 many 15 TRBJ2-5 TRBV20-1 TGCAGTGCTAGTCGGGCGGGGGGGTACCAAGAGACCCAGTACTTC CSASRAGGYQETQYF